The 5 T cell receptor beta chains in this list originate from one sample, sequenced in a study of blood T cell repertoires in COVID-19. Some clones are missing from TCRdb's copy, which holds only in-frame ones; the method was immunoSEQ multiplex PCR. The sample has 230,000 or so clones, roughly 89% seen once; the top ten hold around 1.9%. Sequenced material: peripheral blood. The receptors originated from a woman aged 55-69 years with COVID-19, enrolled during active disease.

The chain employs TRBV30 and TRBJ1-2; 7 bases agree with TRBD1. V was clipped by 1 base and J by 3 bases; unmatched bases: 14. The CDR3 is 17 residues long. Germline V gives CDR1 GTSNPN, CDR2 SVGIG (reference sequence). The CDR3, as DNA: TGTGCCTGGAGTGGGGGGGACAGCCTGCTCTCGTACTATGGCTACACCTTC. Its protein is CAWSGGDSLLSYYGYTF.

The sample holds many counts of this clone. At the DNA level, this CDR3 is encoded by other sequences in the same sample as well. V is TRBV4-2 and J is TRBJ2-7; maybe TRBD1 (6 bases). Germline CDR1 is LGHNA and CDR2 is YNFKEQ. The CDR3 spans 14 residues. The V end was cut by 3 bases, the J end by 2 bases, with 11 bases between. Here the CDR3 reads CASSQGQGTYEQYF. The CDR3 DNA is TGTGCCAGCAGCCAGGGGCAGGGGACCTACGAGCAGTACTTC.

The chain couples TRBV6-5 to TRBJ1-2; 9 bases match TRBD1. Germline CDR1 is MNHEY and CDR2 is SVGAGI. The CDR3 has 14 residues. Losses at the gene ends were 7 bases for V and 6 bases for J; bases not matched to a gene: 9. The CDR3, as DNA: TGTGCCAGCAAAAAGGGACAGGGATTGAATGGCTACACCTTC. Amino acid sequence: CASKKGQGLNGYTF.

The gene calls are TRBV3-1 (or the pseudogene TRBV3-2) and TRBJ2-1; 7 bases align to TRBD1. Losses at the gene ends were 0 bases for V and 0 bases for J; bases not matched to a gene: 11. Germline V gene data show CDR1 as LGHDT and CDR2 as YNNKEL (reference sequence). The CDR3 covers 19 residues. The CDR3 loop reads CASSQEGGSGGSSYNEQFF. CDR3 coding DNA: TGTGCCAGCAGCCAAGAAGGGGGCTCGGGCGGTAGCTCCTACAATGAGCAGTTCTTC.

The chain combines TRBV7-2 with TRBJ2-5; 12 positions agree with TRBD2. CDR1 SGHTA and CDR2 FQGNSA come from the germline V gene. V dropped 3 bases and J dropped 9; count of bases not matched to a gene: 11. The CDR3 covers 16 residues. Written as DNA, the CDR3 is TGTGCCAGCAGCTTGACTAGCGGGGGCCCTACGTGGGCCCAGTACTTC. Amino acids: CASSLTSGGPTWAQYF.